This TCR beta chain came from a study of blood T cell repertoires in COVID-19 (dated by TCRdb to the early 2020s). The study in broad terms: Collaborator samples came from the United States, Italy and Spain and covered acute and convalescent phases of COVID-19. Samples came from the ongoing ImmuneRACE study (first 160 participants) plus 1,254 subjects from 6 global collaborators. The prospective study material was composed of cDNA or gDNA derived from T cells, B-cell-depleted T cells, or PBMCs. Nearly every sample came with metadata listing a de-identified subject ID, COVID-19 status, age in years and sex. Where available, HLA class I and class II types were taken from metadata supplied by the sample provider and were not determined by assay-based typing. The repertoires were released in a freely available public database meant as a resource for research on the immune response to SARS-CoV-2. Subjects who had been exposed to COVID-19, were actively infected with it, or had recovered from it provided the deeply sampled blood TCRbeta repertoires that made up the dataset. Results and caveats for the whole study, not just this receptor: How much clinical and demographic metadata was included differed by source and by participant, and the metadata was provided uncurated.

The V end gives up 4 bases and the J end 4 bases, leaving 13 bases in the junction not matched to a gene. The CDR3, cysteine through phenylalanine, is 17 amino acids long. This entry keeps only the CDR3 DNA: 51 bases, framed from base 1. TCRbeta CDR3 regions were amplified from genomic DNA by means of the immunoSEQ Assay, a bias-controlled multiplex PCR. The published analysis was carried out like this. Nucleated cell counts per sample were estimated from amplification of reference gene primers within the assay. To quantify the absolute abundance of each unique TCRbeta CDR3 rearrangement, sequence reads were collapsed and filtered. For each sample, productive Simpson clonality was calculated as the square root of Simpson's diversity index across productive rearrangements. The table was pulled from immuneACCESS by TCRdb, which kept in-frame rearrangements only. Such tables lose some clones; where checked, under half of the loss comes from unresolved V genes, and the rest has no known cause. V and J calls and clone size are those listed in that table; D and trimming were worked out from the DNA. The sample contains under 200,000 clones, roughly 88% of them found a single time. The ten largest clones take up roughly a tenth of the sample.

This clone was found once. Its binding antigen is unknown. No base qualities exist here, and no much larger clone lies one base off it. Collaborating institutions collected whole blood in K2EDTA tubes following their own protocols. For TCRbeta analysis, collaborators shipped samples as frozen whole blood, isolated PBMCs, or DNA extracted from either of those sample types. This chain joins TRBV23-1 to TRBJ2-3; 8 junctional bases match TRBD1. TRBV23-1 is an ORF for which the function is uncertain. The receptor's source is a woman aged 80 or older with active or convalescent COVID-19. Material for sequencing was peripheral blood. The CDR3 protein sequence reads: CASSLTGVSFSADTQYF. In nucleotide form, the sequence is TGCGCCAGCAGTCTGACAGGGGTGTCGTTTAGCGCAGATACGCAGTATTTT.